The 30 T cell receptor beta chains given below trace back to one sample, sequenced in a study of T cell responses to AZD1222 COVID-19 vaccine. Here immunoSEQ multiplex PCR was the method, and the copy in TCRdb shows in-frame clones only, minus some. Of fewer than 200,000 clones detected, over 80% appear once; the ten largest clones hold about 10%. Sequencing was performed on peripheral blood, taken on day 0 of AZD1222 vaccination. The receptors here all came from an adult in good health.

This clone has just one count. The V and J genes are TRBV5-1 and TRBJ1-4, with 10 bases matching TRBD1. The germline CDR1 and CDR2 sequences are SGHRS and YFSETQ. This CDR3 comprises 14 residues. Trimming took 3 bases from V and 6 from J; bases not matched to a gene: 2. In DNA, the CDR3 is TGCGCCAGCAGCTGGGGGACAGGGGATGAAAAACTGTTTTTT. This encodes CASSWGTGDEKLFF.

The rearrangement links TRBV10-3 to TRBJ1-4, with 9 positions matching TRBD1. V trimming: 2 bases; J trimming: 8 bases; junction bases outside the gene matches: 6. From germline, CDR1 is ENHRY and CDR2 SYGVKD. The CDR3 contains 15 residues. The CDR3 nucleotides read TGTGCCATCAGTGAGCAACAGGGGGCAGGGGAAAAACTGTTTTTT. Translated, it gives CAISEQQGAGEKLFF.

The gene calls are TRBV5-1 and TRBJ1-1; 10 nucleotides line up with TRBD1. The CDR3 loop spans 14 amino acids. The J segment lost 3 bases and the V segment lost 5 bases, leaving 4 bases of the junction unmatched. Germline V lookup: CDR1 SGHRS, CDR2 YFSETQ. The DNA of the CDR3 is TGCGCCAGCAGTTCTGGACAGGGGGACACTGAAGCTTTCTTT. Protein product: CASSSGQGDTEAFF.

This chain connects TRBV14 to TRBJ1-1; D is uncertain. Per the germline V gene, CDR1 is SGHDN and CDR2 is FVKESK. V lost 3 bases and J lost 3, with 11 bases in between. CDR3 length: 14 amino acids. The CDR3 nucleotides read TGTGCCAGCAGCCATAGTTGGAGAGACACTGAAGCTTTCTTT. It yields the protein CASSHSWRDTEAFF.

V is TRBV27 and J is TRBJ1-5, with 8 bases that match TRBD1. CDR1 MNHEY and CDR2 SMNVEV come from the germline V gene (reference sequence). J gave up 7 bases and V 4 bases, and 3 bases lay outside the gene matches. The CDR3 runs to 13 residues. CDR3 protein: CASSYTGGQPQHF. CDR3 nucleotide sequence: TGTGCCAGCAGTTATACAGGGGGGCAGCCCCAGCATTTT.

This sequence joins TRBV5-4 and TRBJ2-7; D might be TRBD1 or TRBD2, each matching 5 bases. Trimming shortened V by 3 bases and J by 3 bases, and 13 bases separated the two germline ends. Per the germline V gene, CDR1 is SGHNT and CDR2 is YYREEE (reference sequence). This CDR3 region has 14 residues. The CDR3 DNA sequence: TGTGCCAGCAGCTCCAGGGAGCAGGGCTACGAGCAGTACTTC. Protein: CASSSREQGYEQYF.

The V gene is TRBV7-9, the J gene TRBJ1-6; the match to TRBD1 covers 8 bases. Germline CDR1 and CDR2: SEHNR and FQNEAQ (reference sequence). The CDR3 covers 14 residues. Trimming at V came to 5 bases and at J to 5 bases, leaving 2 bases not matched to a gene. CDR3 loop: CASSRDRNNSPLHF. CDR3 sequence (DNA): TGTGCCAGCAGCAGGGACAGGAATAATTCACCCCTCCACTTT.

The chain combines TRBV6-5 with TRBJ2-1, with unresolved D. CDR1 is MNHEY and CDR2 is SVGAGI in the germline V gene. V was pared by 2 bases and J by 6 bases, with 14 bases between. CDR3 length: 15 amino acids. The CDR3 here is CASSYAPGSPNEQFF. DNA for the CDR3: TGTGCCAGCAGTTACGCCCCTGGTTCCCCCAATGAGCAGTTCTTC.

The CDR3 bases are TGTGCTGTCGGACAGGGGCTGTTCTTC. Protein sequence: CAVGQGLFF. V gene TRBV7-7 combines with J gene TRBJ2-1; TRBD1 agrees at 9 bases. The CDR3 loop spans 9 amino acids. Germline values: CDR1 SSHAT, CDR2 FNYEAQ (reference sequence).

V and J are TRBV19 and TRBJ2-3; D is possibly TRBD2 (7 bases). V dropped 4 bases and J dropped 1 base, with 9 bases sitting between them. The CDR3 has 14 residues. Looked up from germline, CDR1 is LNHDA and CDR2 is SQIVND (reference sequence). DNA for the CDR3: TGTGCCAGTAGTAAGGGGGGGGGCACAGATACGCAGTATTTT. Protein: CASSKGGGTDTQYF.

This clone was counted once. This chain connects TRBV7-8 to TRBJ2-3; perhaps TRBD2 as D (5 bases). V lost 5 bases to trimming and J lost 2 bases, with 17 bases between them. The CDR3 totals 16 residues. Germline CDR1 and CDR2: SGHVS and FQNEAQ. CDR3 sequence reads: CASSRGWARPTDTQYF. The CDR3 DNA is TGTGCCAGCAGCCGAGGGTGGGCTAGGCCCACAGATACGCAGTATTTT.

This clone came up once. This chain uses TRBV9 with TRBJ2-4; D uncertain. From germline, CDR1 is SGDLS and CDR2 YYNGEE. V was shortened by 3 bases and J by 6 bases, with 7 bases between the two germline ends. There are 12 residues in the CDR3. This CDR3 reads CASSEAGNIQYF. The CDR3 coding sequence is TGTGCCAGCAGCGAGGCCGGAAACATTCAGTACTTC.

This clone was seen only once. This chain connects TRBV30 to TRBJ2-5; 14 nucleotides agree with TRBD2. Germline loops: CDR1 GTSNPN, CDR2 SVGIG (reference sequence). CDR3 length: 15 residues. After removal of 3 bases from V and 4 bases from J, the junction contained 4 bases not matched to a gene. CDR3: CAWRGLAGEVETQYF. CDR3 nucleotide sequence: TGTGCCTGGAGGGGACTAGCGGGAGAGGTAGAGACCCAGTACTTC.

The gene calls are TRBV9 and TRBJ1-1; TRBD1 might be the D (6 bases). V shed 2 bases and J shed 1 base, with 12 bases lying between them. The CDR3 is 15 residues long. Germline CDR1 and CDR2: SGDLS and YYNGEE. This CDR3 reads CASSVQTGKNTEAFF. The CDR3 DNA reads TGTGCCAGCAGCGTGCAAACAGGGAAGAACACTGAAGCTTTCTTT.

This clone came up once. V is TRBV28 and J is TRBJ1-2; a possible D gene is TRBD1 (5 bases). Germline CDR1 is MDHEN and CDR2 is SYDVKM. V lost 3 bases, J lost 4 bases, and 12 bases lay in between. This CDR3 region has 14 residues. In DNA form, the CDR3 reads TGTGCCAGCAGTTTGGGGCAGGGAACCTATGGCTACACCTTC. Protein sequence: CASSLGQGTYGYTF.

The CDR3 spells CASSRYRDTYEQYF. CDR3 DNA sequence: TGTGCCAGCAGCCGATACAGGGACACCTACGAGCAGTACTTC. The V and J genes are TRBV11-2 and TRBJ2-7, with D perhaps TRBD1 (6 bases). Germline V lookup: CDR1 SGHAT, CDR2 FQNNGV. The CDR3 covers 14 residues. The V and J ends lost 5 bases and 2 bases respectively, with 13 bases between them. The full variable domain, with the rest looked up from reference TRBV11-2 and TRBJ2-7, is EAGVAQSPRYKIIEKRQSVAFWCNPISGHATLYWYQQILGQGPKLLIQFQNNGVVDDSQLPKDRFSAERLKGVDSTLKIQPAKLEDSAVYLCASSRYRDTYEQYFGPGTRLTVT.

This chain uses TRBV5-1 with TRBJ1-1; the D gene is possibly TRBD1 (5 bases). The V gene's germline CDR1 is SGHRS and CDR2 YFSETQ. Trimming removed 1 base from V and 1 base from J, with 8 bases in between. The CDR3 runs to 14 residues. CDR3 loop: CASSLRQGNTEAFF. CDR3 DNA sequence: TGCGCCAGCAGCTTGAGGCAGGGGAACACTGAAGCTTTCTTT.

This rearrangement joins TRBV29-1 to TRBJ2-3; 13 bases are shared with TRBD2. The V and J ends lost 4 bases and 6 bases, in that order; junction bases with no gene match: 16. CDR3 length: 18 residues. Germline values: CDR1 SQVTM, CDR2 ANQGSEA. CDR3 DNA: TGCAGCGTTGTCTTTCGCGAAGGACTAGCGGGAGTGAAGGATACGCAGTATTTT. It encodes CSVVFREGLAGVKDTQYF.

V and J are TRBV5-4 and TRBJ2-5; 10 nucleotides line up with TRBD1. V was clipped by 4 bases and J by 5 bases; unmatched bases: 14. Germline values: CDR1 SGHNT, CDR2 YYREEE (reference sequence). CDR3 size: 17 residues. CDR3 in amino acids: CASSTLGRTGGKETQYF. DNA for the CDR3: TGTGCCAGCAGCACCTTAGGCAGGACAGGGGGTAAGGAGACCCAGTACTTC.

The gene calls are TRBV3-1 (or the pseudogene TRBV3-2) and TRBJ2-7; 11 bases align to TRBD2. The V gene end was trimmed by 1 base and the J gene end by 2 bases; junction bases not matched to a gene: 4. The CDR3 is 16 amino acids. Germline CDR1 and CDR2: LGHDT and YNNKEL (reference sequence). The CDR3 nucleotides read TGTGCCAGCAGCCAAGCCGCGACTAGCGGGACCTACGAGCAGTACTTC. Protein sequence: CASSQAATSGTYEQYF.

The CDR3 loop reads CASSSRPFSSYEQYF. In DNA form, the CDR3 reads TGTGCCAGCAGCTCCCGACCGTTTTCCTCCTACGAGCAGTACTTC. The chain couples TRBV3-1 (or the pseudogene TRBV3-2) to TRBJ2-7; D gene ambiguous. Trimming took 5 bases from V and 0 from J, leaving 14 bases between them. The CDR3 has 15 residues. Germline CDR1 reads LGHDT; CDR2 reads YNNKEL (reference sequence).

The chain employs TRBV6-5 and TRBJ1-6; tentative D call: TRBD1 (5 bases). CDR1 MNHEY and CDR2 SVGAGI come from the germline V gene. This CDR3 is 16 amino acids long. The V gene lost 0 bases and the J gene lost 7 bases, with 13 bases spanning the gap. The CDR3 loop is CASSYSFRAENSPLHF. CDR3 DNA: TGTGCCAGCAGTTACTCGTTCAGGGCAGAGAATTCACCCCTCCACTTT.

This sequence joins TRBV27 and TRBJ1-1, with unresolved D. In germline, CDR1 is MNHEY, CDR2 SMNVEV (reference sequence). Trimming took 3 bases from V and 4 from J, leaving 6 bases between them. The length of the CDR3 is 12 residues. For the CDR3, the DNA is TGTGCCAGCAGTTTTCTGGGCACTGAAGCTTTCTTT. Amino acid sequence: CASSFLGTEAFF.

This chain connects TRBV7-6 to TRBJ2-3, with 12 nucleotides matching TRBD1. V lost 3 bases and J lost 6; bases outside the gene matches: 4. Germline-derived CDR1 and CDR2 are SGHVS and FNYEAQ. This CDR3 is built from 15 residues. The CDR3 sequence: CASSFRDRGLDTQYF. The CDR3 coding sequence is TGTGCCAGCAGCTTTAGGGACAGGGGGCTGGATACGCAGTATTTT.

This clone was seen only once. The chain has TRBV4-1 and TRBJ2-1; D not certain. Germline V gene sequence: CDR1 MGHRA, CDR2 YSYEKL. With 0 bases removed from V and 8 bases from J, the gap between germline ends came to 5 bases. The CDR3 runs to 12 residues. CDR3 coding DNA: TGCGCCAGCAGCCAAGATATGGATGAGCAGTTCTTC. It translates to CASSQDMDEQFF.

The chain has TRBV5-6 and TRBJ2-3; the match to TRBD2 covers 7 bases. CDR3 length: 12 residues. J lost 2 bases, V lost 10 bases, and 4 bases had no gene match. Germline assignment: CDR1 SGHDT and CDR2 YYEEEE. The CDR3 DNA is TGTGCCTCGGGGGGAGACACAGATACGCAGTATTTT. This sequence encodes CASGGDTDTQYF.

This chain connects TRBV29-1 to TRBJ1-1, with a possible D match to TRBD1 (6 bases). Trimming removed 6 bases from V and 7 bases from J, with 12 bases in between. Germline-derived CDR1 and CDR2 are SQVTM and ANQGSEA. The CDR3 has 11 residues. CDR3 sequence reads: CSVGGWIEAFF. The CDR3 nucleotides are TGCAGCGTCGGGGGCTGGATTGAAGCTTTCTTT.

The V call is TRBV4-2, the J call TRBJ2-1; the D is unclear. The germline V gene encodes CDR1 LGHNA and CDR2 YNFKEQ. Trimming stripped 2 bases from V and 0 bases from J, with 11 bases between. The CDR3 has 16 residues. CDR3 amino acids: CASSQYERSSYNEQFF. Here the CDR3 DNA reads TGTGCCAGCAGCCAATATGAACGGAGCTCCTACAATGAGCAGTTCTTC.

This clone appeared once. The CDR3 DNA is TGTGCCAGCAGTGAAATCCAGGGGAATTCACCCCTCCACTTT. Residues: CASSEIQGNSPLHF. This chain connects TRBV6-1 to TRBJ1-6; a possible D gene is TRBD1 (6 bases). The CDR3 has 14 residues. Trimming shortened V by 2 bases and J by 7 bases, and 9 bases separated the two germline ends. Germline V gives CDR1 MNHNS, CDR2 SASEGT.

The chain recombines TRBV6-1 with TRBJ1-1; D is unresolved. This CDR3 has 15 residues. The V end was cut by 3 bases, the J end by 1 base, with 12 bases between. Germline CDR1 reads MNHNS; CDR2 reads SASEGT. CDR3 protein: CASSEWRAPNTEAFF. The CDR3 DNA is TGTGCCAGCAGTGAGTGGCGGGCCCCGAACACTGAAGCTTTCTTT.